These 13 T cell receptor beta chains came from one sample sequenced in a study of identical twins. TCRdb independently ran MiXCR on the 5' RACE reads; one entry per CDR3 protein. Of about 1.7 million distinct CDR3 sequences listed, about 31% are singletons. Sequencing input: cord blood. These receptors were collected from a newborn girl in good health.

This clonotype appeared a few times. This chain uses TRBV3-1 with TRBJ2-7; 11 bases fit TRBD2. Germline V gene lookup returns CDR1 LGHDT and CDR2 YNNKEL (reference sequence). After removal of 4 bases from V and 6 bases from J, the junction contained 8 bases not matched to a gene. This CDR3 is built from 15 residues. CDR3 DNA sequence: TGTGCCAGCAGCCGAAGACTAGCGGGACTTGGCGAGCAGTACTTC. Amino acid sequence: CASSRRLAGLGEQYF.

The chain couples TRBV20-1 to TRBJ2-3; 11 bases match TRBD2. Germline values: CDR1 DFQATT, CDR2 SNEGSKA (reference sequence). The CDR3 has 17 amino acids. Germline trimming cut 6 bases from V and 0 bases from J; bases unmatched to any gene: 11. CDR3 amino acids: CSAGGLAVSISTDTQYF. CDR3 DNA sequence: TGCAGTGCAGGGGGACTAGCGGTTAGCATTAGCACAGATACGCAGTATTTT.

The chain employs TRBV12-3 or TRBV12-4 and TRBJ2-7; no clear D. V shed 6 bases and J shed 5 bases, with 8 bases lying between them. CDR3 length: 11 residues. This chain's CDR3 is CASRGIDEQYF. CDR3 bases: TGTGCCAGCAGGGGGATCGACGAGCAGTACTTC.

The chain recombines TRBV5-1 with TRBJ1-6; tentatively, D is TRBD1 (6 bases). The CDR3 consists of 15 residues. Between the trimmed V and J ends, which lost 3 bases and 10 bases, there was a span of 17 bases. Germline V lookup: CDR1 SGHRS, CDR2 YFSETQ. The CDR3 protein is CASSYQSGVESPLHF. CDR3 bases: TGCGCCAGCAGCTATCAGTCAGGGGTAGAATCACCCCTCCACTTT.

This clonotype was seen a handful of times. The J gene is TRBJ2-7, the V gene TRBV12-3 or TRBV12-4; 9 bases agree with TRBD2. The CDR3 covers 14 residues. V was clipped by 1 base and J by 6 bases; unmatched bases: 4. The CDR3 region is CASSLEAGGREQYF. The CDR3 coding sequence is TGTGCCAGCAGTTTAGAGGCGGGAGGGCGCGAGCAGTACTTC.

The rearrangement links TRBV20-1 to TRBJ2-3; perhaps TRBD2 as D (6 bases). V was clipped by 6 bases and J by 1 base, with 14 bases between them. CDR3 length: 14 residues. The germline V gene has CDR1 DFQATT and CDR2 SNEGSKA (reference sequence). The CDR3 DNA follows: TGCAGTGCAAGACTAGTGGGGGGCACAGATACGCAGTATTTT. It encodes CSARLVGGTDTQYF.

This clonotype was seen more than once but under ten times. This chain links TRBV2 with TRBJ1-4, with TRBD1 matching 7 bases. Trimming at V came to 3 bases and at J to 7 bases, leaving 11 bases not matched to a gene. The germline V gene encodes CDR1 SNHLY and CDR2 FYNNEI. This CDR3 comprises 16 residues. CDR3 region: CASSDPADRVLEKLFF. The DNA of the CDR3 is TGTGCCAGCAGTGACCCCGCCGACAGGGTCCTTGAAAAACTGTTTTTT. The entire variable domain, with the rest obtained from reference TRBV2 and TRBJ1-4, is as follows: EPEVTQTPSHQVTQMGQEVILRCVPISNHLYFYWYRQILGQKVEFLVSFYNNEISEKSEIFDDQFSVERPDGSNFTLKIRSTKLEDSAMYFCASSDPADRVLEKLFFGSGTQLSVL.

This clonotype was seen only a few times. The V call is TRBV20-1, the J call TRBJ2-1; 7 nucleotides line up with TRBD1. The CDR3 spans 13 residues. The V gene's germline CDR1 is DFQATT and CDR2 SNEGSKA (reference sequence). J gave up 7 bases and V 7 bases, and 10 bases lay outside the gene matches. The CDR3, as DNA: TGCAGTGTTCCAAGGGGGCCTTTTAATGAGCAGTTCTTC. Translated, it gives CSVPRGPFNEQFF.

This clonotype showed up many times. J is TRBJ2-1 and V is TRBV15, with D possibly matching TRBD2 (5 bases). Germline V lookup: CDR1 LNHNV, CDR2 YYDKDF (reference sequence). CDR3 size: 15 residues. V was shortened by 0 bases and J by 3 bases, with 9 bases between the two germline ends. The CDR3 sequence: CATSRELVYYNEQFF. Here the CDR3 DNA reads TGTGCCACCAGCAGAGAACTAGTTTACTACAATGAGCAGTTCTTC. Full variable domain (rest looked up from reference TRBV15 and TRBJ2-1): DAMVIQNPRYQVTQFGKPVTLSCSQTLNHNVMYWYQQKSSQAPKLLFHYYDKDFNNEADTPDNFQSRRPNTSFCFLDIRSPGLGDTAMYLCATSRELVYYNEQFFGPGTRLTVL.

The V and J genes are TRBV20-1 and TRBJ2-2; no firm D call. In germline, CDR1 is DFQATT, CDR2 SNEGSKA (reference sequence). The CDR3 is made up of 14 amino acids. V lost 3 bases and J 1 base, leaving 9 bases between the germline ends. The CDR3 here is CSASGRMNTGELFF. In DNA, the CDR3 is TGCAGTGCTAGTGGCCGGATGAACACCGGGGAGCTGTTTTTT.

The V and J genes are TRBV12-3 or TRBV12-4 and TRBJ2-7; D assignment may be TRBD1 or TRBD2 (6 bases each). V lost 6 bases and J lost 7, with 22 bases in between. CDR3 length: 15 amino acids. The CDR3: CASSPGWGAYNEQYF. CDR3 nucleotides: TGTGCCAGCAGCCCTGGATGGGGGGCATACAATGAGCAGTACTTC.

The genes are TRBV6-1 and TRBJ1-4, with 7 nucleotides matching TRBD1. Germline V lookup: CDR1 MNHNS, CDR2 SASEGT. The CDR3 consists of 14 residues. The trim removed 4 bases at V and 8 bases at J, leaving 7 bases unmatched. CDR3 DNA sequence: TGTGCCAGCAGTGTACAGGGGAAGTACGAAAAACTGTTTTTT. Amino acids: CASSVQGKYEKLFF.

The chain links TRBV25-1 to TRBJ2-7, with D unresolved. Germline CDR1 reads MGHDK; CDR2 reads SYGVNS. The CDR3 is 12 residues long. V lost 3 bases to trimming and J lost 3 bases, with 6 bases between them. The CDR3: CASSDQYYEQYF. The CDR3 DNA reads as TGTGCCAGCAGTGACCAGTACTACGAGCAGTACTTC.